This TCR beta chain was recovered during a study of blood T cell repertoires in COVID-19. Study-level background: Some COVID-19 samples were acute and others convalescent; all came from the United States, Italy and Spain. The cDNA or gDNA used as material had been derived from T cells, B-cell-depleted T cells, or PBMCs.

Clones were read by immunoSEQ multiplex PCR, and TCRdb kept only the in-frame ones, dropping some. The top ten clones hold around 2.8% of a sample with about 270,000 clones, approximately 90% of them seen once. Self-reported history from a screening survey and questionnaire set each donor's cohort. Within the 2 weeks before study entry, each person in the exposed group met a COVID-19 case. CDR3 length: 15 residues. Looked up from germline, CDR1 is SGDLS and CDR2 is YYNGEE. V lost 5 bases to trimming and J lost 4 bases; unmatched junction nucleotides: 9. The receptor's source is a man aged 40-50 years who had been exposed to COVID-19. This rearrangement joins TRBV9 to TRBJ2-1, with 7 bases aligning to TRBD2. Specimen: PBMCs or T cells enriched from blood (not recorded which). As DNA, the CDR3 is TGTGCCAGCAGTCCGGGGGGTTGGGAGTACAATGAGCAGTTCTTC. This gives the protein CASSPGGWEYNEQFF.